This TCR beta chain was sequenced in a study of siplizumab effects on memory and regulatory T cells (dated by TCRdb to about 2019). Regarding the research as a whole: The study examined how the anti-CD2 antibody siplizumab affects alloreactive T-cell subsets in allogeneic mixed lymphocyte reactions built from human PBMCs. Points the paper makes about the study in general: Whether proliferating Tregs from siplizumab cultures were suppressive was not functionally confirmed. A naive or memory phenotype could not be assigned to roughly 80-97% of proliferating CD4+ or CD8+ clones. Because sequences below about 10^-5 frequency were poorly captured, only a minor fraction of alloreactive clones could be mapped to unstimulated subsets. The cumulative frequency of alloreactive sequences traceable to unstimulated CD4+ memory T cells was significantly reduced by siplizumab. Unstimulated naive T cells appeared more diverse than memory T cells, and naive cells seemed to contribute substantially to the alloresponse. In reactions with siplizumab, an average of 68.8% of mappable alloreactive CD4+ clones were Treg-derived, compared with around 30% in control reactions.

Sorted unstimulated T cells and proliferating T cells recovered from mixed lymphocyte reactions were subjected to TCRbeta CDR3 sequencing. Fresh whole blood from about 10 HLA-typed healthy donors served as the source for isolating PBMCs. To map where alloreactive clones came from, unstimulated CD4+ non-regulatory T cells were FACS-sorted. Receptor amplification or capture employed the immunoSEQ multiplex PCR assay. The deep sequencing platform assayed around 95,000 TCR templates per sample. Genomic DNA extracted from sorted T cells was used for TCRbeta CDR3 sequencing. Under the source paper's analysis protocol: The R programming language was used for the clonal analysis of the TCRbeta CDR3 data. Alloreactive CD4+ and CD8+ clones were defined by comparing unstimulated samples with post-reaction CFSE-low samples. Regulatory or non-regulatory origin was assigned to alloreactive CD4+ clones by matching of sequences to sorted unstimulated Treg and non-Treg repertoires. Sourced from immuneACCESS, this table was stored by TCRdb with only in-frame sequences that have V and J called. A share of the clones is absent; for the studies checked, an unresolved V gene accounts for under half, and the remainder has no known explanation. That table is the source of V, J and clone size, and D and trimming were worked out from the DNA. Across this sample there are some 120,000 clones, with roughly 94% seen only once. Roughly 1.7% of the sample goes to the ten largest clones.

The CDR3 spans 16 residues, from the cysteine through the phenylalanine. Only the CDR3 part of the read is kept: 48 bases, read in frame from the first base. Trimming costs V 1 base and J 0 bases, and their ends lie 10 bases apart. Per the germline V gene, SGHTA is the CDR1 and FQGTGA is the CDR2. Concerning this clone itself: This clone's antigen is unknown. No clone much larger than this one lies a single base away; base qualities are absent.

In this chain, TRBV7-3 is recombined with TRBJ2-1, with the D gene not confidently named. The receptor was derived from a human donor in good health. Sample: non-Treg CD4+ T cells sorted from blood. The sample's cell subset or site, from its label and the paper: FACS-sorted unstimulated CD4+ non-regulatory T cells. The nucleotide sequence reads TGTGCCAGCAGCTTAAATTTCGCGAGCTCCTACAATGAGCAGTTCTTC. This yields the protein CASSLNFASSYNEQFF.